The 29 T cell receptor beta chains below all came from one sample that was sequenced in a study of T-cell memory formation after mild COVID-19 (dated by TCRdb to 2020 to 2022). Library prep was done by 5' RACE. TCRdb lists the instrument as Illumina NovaSeq 6000. The raw public data were reprocessed by TCRdb itself: fastp quality trimming at Q25, MiXCR clonotype calling, in-frame beta chains only. Under each unique CDR3 protein, matching rows form one entry showing the most common genes and DNA. This sample has about 130,000 distinct CDR3 sequences in its table, and approximately 6.2% of those were observed once. The ten top clones hold 2% to 2.5% of the sample. Sample: PBMCs or a T cell subset sorted from them (not recorded which). Receptors were obtained from an adult woman who had mild COVID-19 (a few samples of this study predate the infection). The sample titles of this study are shuffled in the database, so cell type and time point are left out; the donor was told from shared clones.

The chain links TRBV3-1 to TRBJ2-4; the match to TRBD2 covers 7 bases. The germline V gene encodes CDR1 LGHDT and CDR2 YNNKEL (reference sequence). Trimming at V came to 4 bases and at J to 0 bases, leaving 6 bases not matched to a gene. The CDR3 has 16 residues. The CDR3 DNA reads TGTGCCAGCAGCCTCCAAGGCGGGGGAGCCAAAAACATTCAGTACTTC. As protein: CASSLQGGGAKNIQYF.

A few counts support this clonotype. The chain recombines TRBV18 with TRBJ2-4; D uncertain. The CDR3 covers 16 residues. V was trimmed by 6 bases and J by 2 bases, leaving 17 bases between them. Looked up from germline, CDR1 is KGHSH and CDR2 is LQKENI. The CDR3 loop reads CASSPQETVSKNIQYF. CDR3 nucleotides: TGTGCCAGCTCTCCGCAGGAGACCGTGTCCAAAAACATTCAGTACTTC.

This clonotype has at least ten counts. The DNA for the CDR3 is TGTGCCACCAGCAACGTCAGCCTACGCACGCAGTATTTT. It encodes CATSNVSLRTQYF. V and J are TRBV15 and TRBJ2-3; D remains ambiguous. The V end lost 4 bases, the J end lost 9 bases, and 14 bases lay between the germline ends. Germline loops: CDR1 LNHNV, CDR2 YYDKDF (reference sequence). The length of the CDR3 is 13 residues.

This clonotype appeared once. V and J are TRBV27 and TRBJ2-4; D is possibly TRBD1 (5 bases). V dropped 5 bases and J dropped 3 bases, with 14 bases sitting between them. This CDR3 spans 15 amino acids. Germline V lookup: CDR1 MNHEY, CDR2 SMNVEV (reference sequence). The CDR3 protein is CASSLREVDKNIQYF. The CDR3 DNA sequence: TGTGCCAGCAGTCTCAGGGAAGTGGACAAAAACATTCAGTACTTC.

This clonotype was counted between two and nine times. This chain links TRBV12-3 or TRBV12-4 with TRBJ2-1; 14 nucleotides align to TRBD2. The CDR3 sequence is 14 residues long. V shed 7 bases and J 10 bases; nucleotides not matched to a gene: 6. The CDR3 DNA sequence: TGTGCCAGCACCAGACTAGCGGGAGGGGGGGAGCAGTTCTTC. Translated: CASTRLAGGGEQFF.

The V call is TRBV20-1, the J call TRBJ2-7; a possible D gene is TRBD2 (7 bases). Germline CDR1 DFQATT, CDR2 SNEGSKA (reference sequence). Trimming removed 3 bases at V and 3 bases at J, with 18 bases between. The CDR3 is made up of 15 amino acids. The CDR3 nucleotides read TGCAGTGCTAGGACTAGCCGGAGGGGGTACTACGAGCAGTACTTC. Amino acid sequence: CSARTSRRGYYEQYF.

The chain joins TRBV29-1 to TRBJ2-3; TRBD1 agrees at 7 bases. Germline loops: CDR1 SQVTM, CDR2 ANQGSEA. The CDR3 extends over 14 amino acids. Germline trimming cut 7 bases from V and 0 bases from J; bases unmatched to any gene: 7. CDR3: CSALDRSSTDTQYF. CDR3 DNA: TGCAGCGCCCTGGACAGGTCTAGCACAGATACGCAGTATTTT.

The chain joins TRBV20-1 to TRBJ1-1; D is uncertain. Germline values: CDR1 DFQATT, CDR2 SNEGSKA (reference sequence). This CDR3 has 13 amino acids. The DNA for the CDR3 is TGCAGCGCCAAAGGACCGCTGAACACTGAAGCTTTCTTT. This translates into CSAKGPLNTEAFF.

This clonotype has only a few counts. This chain uses TRBV7-3 with TRBJ1-1; D not resolved. With 4 bases removed from V and 4 bases from J, the gap between germline ends came to 10 bases. The germline gives CDR1 SGHTA, CDR2 FQGTGA. The CDR3 covers 13 residues. The CDR3 nucleotides read TGTGCCAGCAGCTCTGGTCTAGGCACTGAAGCTTTCTTT. Its translation is CASSSGLGTEAFF.

The gene calls are TRBV6-5 and TRBJ1-5, with 7 nucleotides matching TRBD1. CDR1 and CDR2 (germline): MNHEY, SVGAGI. V was clipped by 6 bases and J by 0 bases; unmatched bases: 8. This CDR3 has 16 residues. CDR3 amino acids: CASRAGTVNSNQPQHF. The CDR3 bases are TGTGCCAGCAGGGCCGGGACAGTTAATAGCAATCAGCCCCAGCATTTT.

The chain combines TRBV20-1 with TRBJ2-1; the D gene could be TRBD1 or TRBD2 (5 bases each). The V end was cut by 0 bases, the J end by 0 bases, with 9 bases between. The CDR3 is 15 amino acids. In germline, CDR1 is DFQATT, CDR2 SNEGSKA (reference sequence). CDR3 bases: TGCAGTGCTAGAGATCTGGGGGTCTCCTACAATGAGCAGTTCTTC. This encodes CSARDLGVSYNEQFF.

This clonotype showed up many times. The gene calls are TRBV5-1 and TRBJ1-3; possible D gene TRBD1, 6 bases. This CDR3 has 12 residues. The V gene's germline CDR1 is SGHRS and CDR2 YFSETQ. Trimming stripped 4 bases from V and 11 bases from J, with 13 bases between. The CDR3 protein is CASSPDRLPIYF. In DNA, the CDR3 is TGCGCCAGCAGCCCGGACAGACTGCCCATATATTTT.

This clonotype showed up just a few times. V is TRBV28 and J is TRBJ2-5; D is unresolved. Trimming cost V 4 bases and J 6 bases, with 12 bases left between them. This CDR3 has 13 amino acids. The germline V gene has CDR1 MDHEN and CDR2 SYDVKM. The CDR3 nucleotides are TGTGCCAGCAGTTCCCATAGTACCAAGACCCAGTACTTC. Protein sequence: CASSSHSTKTQYF.

The CDR3 bases are TGTGCCAGCAGCTCGGGACAGGGGATTGTGGAGACCCAGTACTTC. Amino acid sequence: CASSSGQGIVETQYF. V is TRBV7-6 and J is TRBJ2-5; the match to TRBD1 covers 10 bases. CDR3 length: 15 residues. Germline assignment: CDR1 SGHVS and CDR2 FNYEAQ. V lost 4 bases and J lost 5; bases outside the gene matches: 7.

This clonotype was recorded many times. This chain uses TRBV20-1 with TRBJ2-7; TRBD2 matches at 10 bases. CDR1 is DFQATT and CDR2 is SNEGSKA in the germline V gene (reference sequence). This CDR3 is built from 14 residues. Trimming cost V 0 bases and J 3 bases; bases outside gene matches: 2. The CDR3 nucleotides read TGCAGTGCTAGAGATCGGACTAGCGGCTACGAGCAGTACTTC. The encoded protein is CSARDRTSGYEQYF.

The chain recombines TRBV4-1 with TRBJ2-1; D call uncertain. V was shortened by 0 bases and J by 15 bases, with 18 bases between the two germline ends. CDR3 size: 14 residues. Germline values: CDR1 MGHRA, CDR2 YSYEKL. DNA for the CDR3: TGCGCCAGCAGCCAAGATTCCAGGCATCTCGTCCTGTTCTTC. Translation gives CASSQDSRHLVLFF.

This clonotype has just a few counts. The chain carries TRBV3-1 and TRBJ2-5, with D possibly matching TRBD2 (6 bases). In germline, CDR1 is LGHDT, CDR2 YNNKEL (reference sequence). V gave up 3 bases and J gave up 4 bases, with 15 bases separating them. The CDR3 consists of 15 residues. The CDR3 DNA sequence: TGTGCCAGCAGCCAGATGAGGCGGGGAGGAGAGACCCAGTACTTC. Protein product: CASSQMRRGGETQYF.

This clonotype was recorded a few times. The chain carries TRBV6-1 and TRBJ1-1; tentative D call: TRBD1 (6 bases). The germline CDR1 and CDR2 sequences are MNHNS and SASEGT. Trimming took 1 base from V and 1 from J, leaving 10 bases between them. The CDR3 contains 15 residues. This CDR3 is CASSEGRTANTEAFF. CDR3 sequence (DNA): TGTGCCAGCAGTGAAGGTCGGACAGCGAACACTGAAGCTTTCTTT.

In this sample, this clonotype turned up a few times. The chain is built from TRBV12-3 or TRBV12-4 and TRBJ2-2, with D possibly called TRBD1 or TRBD2 (5 bases each). This CDR3 spans 14 amino acids. V lost 6 bases, J lost 5 bases, and 13 bases lay in between. This CDR3 reads CASSPAGTTGELFF. The CDR3, as DNA: TGTGCCAGCAGCCCCGCCGGGACGACCGGGGAGCTGTTTTTT.

The V gene is TRBV4-3, the J gene TRBJ2-1; 8 bases fit TRBD2. This CDR3 has 15 amino acids. The germline gives CDR1 LGHNA, CDR2 YSLEER. V shed 1 base, J shed 6 bases, and the junction held 5 bases outside the gene matches. The DNA for the CDR3 is TGCGCCAGCAGCCAAGGACTAGCGCTGGGCAATGAGCAGTTCTTC. It yields the protein CASSQGLALGNEQFF.

At least ten counts were recorded for this clonotype. The V and J genes are TRBV12-3 or TRBV12-4 and TRBJ2-2; 13 bases match TRBD2. J gave up 2 bases and V 6 bases, and 9 bases lay outside the gene matches. The CDR3 is made up of 18 amino acids. CDR3 amino acids: CASRTGLAGALNTGELFF. DNA for the CDR3: TGTGCCAGCAGGACCGGACTAGCGGGGGCCCTTAACACCGGGGAGCTGTTTTTT.

Many counts were recorded for this clonotype. This chain joins TRBV7-3 and TRBJ2-5; D call uncertain. CDR1 is SGHTA and CDR2 is FQGTGA in the germline V gene. CDR3 length equals 13 residues. V was clipped by 2 bases and J by 4 bases, with 8 bases between them. In DNA, the CDR3 is TGTGCCAGCAGCTTAGCGTGGGGAGAGACCCAGTACTTC. Amino acid sequence: CASSLAWGETQYF.

J is TRBJ1-1 and V is TRBV5-1; 9 nucleotides match TRBD1. Unmatched junction bases numbered 7, after V lost 0 bases and J lost 4 bases. CDR1 SGHRS and CDR2 YFSETQ come from the germline V gene. This CDR3 has 16 residues. CDR3: CASSLEAGDRATEAFF. The CDR3 DNA reads TGCGCCAGCAGCTTGGAGGCGGGGGACAGGGCCACTGAAGCTTTCTTT.

This clonotype was seen more than once but under ten times. The chain links TRBV12-1 to TRBJ2-1; the tabulated D call, TRBD2, remains unverified against the DNA. TRBV12-1 is a pseudogene. The CDR3 is 17 residues long. CDR3 sequence: CASSRWVPSGAWDEQFF. CDR3 bases: TGTGCCAGCAGCCGTTGGGTTCCTAGCGGAGCCTGGGATGAGCAGTTCTTC.

In nucleotides, the CDR3 is TGCAGCGCCGCATCTTGGGGGAGGGGCACTGAAGCTTTCTTT. It is translated as CSAASWGRGTEAFF. V usage is TRBV29-1 and J usage is TRBJ1-1, with D possibly matching TRBD1 (5 bases). V shed 7 bases and J shed 4 bases, with 19 bases lying between them. This CDR3 contains 14 residues. Germline loops: CDR1 SQVTM, CDR2 ANQGSEA.

This clonotype appeared a few times. The chain links TRBV5-1 to TRBJ2-2, with unresolved D. Per germline, CDR1 SGHRS and CDR2 YFSETQ. The CDR3 has 15 amino acids. V was shortened by 2 bases and J by 0 bases, with 8 bases between the two germline ends. CDR3 nucleotides: TGCGCCAGCAGCTTAGGCAAGACGAACACCGGGGAGCTGTTTTTT. It is translated as CASSLGKTNTGELFF.

This clonotype was seen only a few times. This rearrangement joins TRBV5-1 to TRBJ1-5; 7 bases map to TRBD1. This CDR3 has 17 amino acids. V trimming: 3 bases; J trimming: 2 bases; junction bases outside the gene matches: 11. CDR1 and CDR2 from the germline V gene are SGHRS and YFSETQ. The CDR3 sequence is CASSSSTGTARNQPQHF. The CDR3 DNA is TGCGCCAGCAGCTCCTCAACCGGGACAGCCCGCAATCAGCCCCAGCATTTT.

The rearrangement links TRBV9 to TRBJ2-7; unclear D gene. The CDR3 is 14 residues long. V was cut by 2 bases and J by 2 bases, with 11 bases left in between. Germline assignment: CDR1 SGDLS and CDR2 YYNGEE. The CDR3 loop reads CASSVHWKAYEQYF. The CDR3, as DNA: TGTGCCAGCAGCGTGCACTGGAAGGCCTACGAGCAGTACTTC.

This clonotype was detected many times. The chain uses TRBV28 and TRBJ2-7; maybe TRBD1 (5 bases). The ends were cut back, 7 bases at V and 4 bases at J, with 8 bases in the middle. The CDR3 length is 11 residues. The germline V gene encodes CDR1 MDHEN and CDR2 SYDVKM. The CDR3 loop is CASTTGYEQYF. CDR3 nucleotides: TGTGCCAGCACCACAGGTTACGAGCAGTACTTC. Full variable domain (remainder filled in from reference TRBV28 and TRBJ2-7): DVKVTQSSRYLVKRTGEKVFLECVQDMDHENMFWYRQDPGLGLRLIYFSYDVKMKEKGDIPEGYSVSREKKERFSLILESASTNQTSMYLCASTTGYEQYFGPGTRLTVT.